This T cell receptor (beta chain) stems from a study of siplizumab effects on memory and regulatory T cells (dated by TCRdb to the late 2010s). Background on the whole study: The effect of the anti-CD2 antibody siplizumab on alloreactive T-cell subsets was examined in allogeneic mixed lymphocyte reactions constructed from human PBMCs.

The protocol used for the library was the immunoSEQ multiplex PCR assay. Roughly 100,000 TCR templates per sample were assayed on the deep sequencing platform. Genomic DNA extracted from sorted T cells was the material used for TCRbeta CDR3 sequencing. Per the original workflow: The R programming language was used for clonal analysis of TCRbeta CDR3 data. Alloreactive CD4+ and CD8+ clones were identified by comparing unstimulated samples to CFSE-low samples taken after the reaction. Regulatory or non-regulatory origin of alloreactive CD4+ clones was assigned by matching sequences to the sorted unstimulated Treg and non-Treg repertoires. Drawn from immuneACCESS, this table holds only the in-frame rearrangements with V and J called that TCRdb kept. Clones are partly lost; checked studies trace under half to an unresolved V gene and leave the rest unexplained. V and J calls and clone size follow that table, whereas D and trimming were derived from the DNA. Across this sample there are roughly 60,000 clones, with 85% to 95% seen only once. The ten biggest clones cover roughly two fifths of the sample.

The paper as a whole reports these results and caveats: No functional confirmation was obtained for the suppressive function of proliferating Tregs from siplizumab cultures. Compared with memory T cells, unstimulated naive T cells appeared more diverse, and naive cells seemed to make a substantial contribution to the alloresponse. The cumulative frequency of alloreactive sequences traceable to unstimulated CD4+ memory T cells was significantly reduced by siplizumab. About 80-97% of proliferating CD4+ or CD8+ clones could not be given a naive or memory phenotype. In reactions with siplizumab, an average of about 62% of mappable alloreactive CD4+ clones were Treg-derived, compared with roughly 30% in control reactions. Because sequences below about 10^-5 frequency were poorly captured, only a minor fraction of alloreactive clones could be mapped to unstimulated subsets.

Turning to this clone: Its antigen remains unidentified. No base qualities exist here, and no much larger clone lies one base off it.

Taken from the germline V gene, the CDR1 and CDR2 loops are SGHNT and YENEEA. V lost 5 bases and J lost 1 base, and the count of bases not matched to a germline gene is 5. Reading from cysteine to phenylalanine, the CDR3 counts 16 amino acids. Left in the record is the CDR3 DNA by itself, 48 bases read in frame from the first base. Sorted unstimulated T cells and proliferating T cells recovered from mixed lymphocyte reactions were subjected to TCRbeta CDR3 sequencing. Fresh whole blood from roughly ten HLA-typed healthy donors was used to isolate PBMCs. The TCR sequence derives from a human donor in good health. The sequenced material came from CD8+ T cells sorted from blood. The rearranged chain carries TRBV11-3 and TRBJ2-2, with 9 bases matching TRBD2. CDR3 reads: CASSPWTSENTGELFF. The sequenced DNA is TGTGCCAGCAGCCCGTGGACTAGCGAGAACACCGGGGAGCTGTTTTTT.